These 25 T cell receptor beta chains were sequenced from one sample in a study of CD8 T cells in ankylosing spondylitis. In TCRdb, the 5' RACE reads were re-called with MiXCR into one record per CDR3 protein. Among approximately 190,000 distinct CDR3 sequences listed, 10% to 15% were seen once. The sequenced sample consisted of blood, either unsorted or a sorted T cell fraction (not recorded which). Receptors were obtained from a female donor with ankylosing spondylitis or in good health (not recorded which).

This clonotype was picked up many times. The chain has TRBV7-9 and TRBJ1-1, with D perhaps TRBD1 (6 bases). The germline V gene has CDR1 SEHNR and CDR2 FQNEAQ (reference sequence). The CDR3 has 16 amino acids. The V end lost 4 bases, the J end lost 7 bases, and 22 bases lay between the germline ends. CDR3 sequence (DNA): TGTGCCAGCAGCTACTCTCAGGGGCAGGGAATTTTTGAAGCTTTCTTT. This encodes CASSYSQGQGIFEAFF. Full variable domain (outside the CDR3, taken from reference TRBV7-9 and TRBJ1-1): DTGVSQNPRHKITKRGQNVTFRCDPISEHNRLYWYRQTLGQGPEFLTYFQNEAQLEKSRLLSDRFSAERPKGSFSTLEIQRTEQGDSAMYLCASSYSQGQGIFEAFFGQGTRLTVV.

This clonotype has a count of ten or more. CDR3 sequence (DNA): TGCGCCAGCAGCCTGGGGACTAGCGGGTGGAGCTCCTACAATGAGCAGTTCTTC. Its translation is CASSLGTSGWSSYNEQFF. This rearrangement joins TRBV5-1 to TRBJ2-1; TRBD2 aligns across 12 bases. This CDR3 comprises 18 residues. V trimming: 4 bases; J trimming: 0 bases; junction bases outside the gene matches: 8. The germline V gene encodes CDR1 SGHRS and CDR2 YFSETQ.

The table lists this clonotype with many counts. The V call is TRBV7-6, the J call TRBJ1-2; weak D call: TRBD1 (5 bases). V lost 5 bases and J lost 4, with 17 bases in between. There are 15 residues in the CDR3. Looked up from germline, CDR1 is SGHVS and CDR2 is FNYEAQ. The CDR3 DNA sequence: TGTGCCAGCAGCCAGGGTGGAGGCTTTAGCTATGGCTACACCTTC. Translation gives CASSQGGGFSYGYTF.

This clonotype was observed a few times. The chain is built from TRBV5-1 and TRBJ2-7; 8 bases line up with TRBD1. V was pared by 4 bases and J by 4 bases, with 10 bases of the junction left unmatched. The germline V gene encodes CDR1 SGHRS and CDR2 YFSETQ. CDR3 length equals 15 residues. The CDR3 region is CASSPNPTGDYEQYF. CDR3 bases: TGCGCCAGCAGCCCCAATCCGACAGGGGATTACGAGCAGTACTTC.

This clonotype came up many times. The rearrangement uses TRBV5-6 and TRBJ1-5, with D hard to call. The germline V gene has CDR1 SGHDT and CDR2 YYEEEE. Trimming shortened V by 6 bases and J by 4 bases, and 5 bases separated the two germline ends. The CDR3 has 11 residues. The CDR3, as DNA: TGTGCCAGCAACTTAAATCAGCCCCAGCATTTT. Translated: CASNLNQPQHF. Full variable domain (rest looked up from reference TRBV5-6 and TRBJ1-5): DAGVTQSPTHLIKTRGQQVTLRCSPKSGHDTVSWYQQALGQGPQFIFQYYEEEERQRGNFPDRFSGHQFPNYSSELNVNALLLGDSALYLCASNLNQPQHFGDGTRLSIL.

This clonotype was observed a handful of times. The chain is built from TRBV5-1 and TRBJ1-6; 11 bases line up with TRBD1. The CDR3 runs 19 residues. Germline CDR1 SGHRS, CDR2 YFSETQ. Trimming cost V 3 bases and J 7 bases; bases outside gene matches: 15. CDR3 coding DNA: TGCGCCAGCAGCTCCCAGGGTCGGACAGGGGGCACGTTAAATTCACCCCTCCACTTT. Its protein product is CASSSQGRTGGTLNSPLHF.

This clonotype was seen more than once but under ten times. This chain uses TRBV15 with TRBJ2-7; 8 bases agree with TRBD2. Per the germline V gene, CDR1 is LNHNV and CDR2 is YYDKDF (reference sequence). The CDR3 sequence is 16 residues long. After removal of 0 bases from V and 3 bases from J, the junction contained 7 bases not matched to a gene. The CDR3: CATSRDRGGKLYEQYF. The CDR3 DNA reads TGTGCCACCAGCAGAGATCGGGGGGGGAAGCTCTACGAGCAGTACTTC.

V is TRBV20-1 and J is TRBJ2-7, with D possibly being TRBD2 (6 bases). V lost 6 bases, J lost 0 bases, and 15 bases lay in between. The CDR3 is 14 amino acids. Germline V gives CDR1 DFQATT, CDR2 SNEGSKA (reference sequence). CDR3 protein: CSALGGGISYEQYF. The CDR3 DNA is TGCAGTGCCCTAGGTGGAGGGATCTCCTACGAGCAGTACTTC.

In this sample, this clonotype turned up a few times. The J gene is TRBJ2-7, the V gene TRBV15; 9 positions match TRBD2. Trimming cost V 3 bases and J 3 bases; bases outside gene matches: 3. CDR3 size: 14 residues. CDR1 is LNHNV and CDR2 is YYDKDF in the germline V gene (reference sequence). This chain's CDR3 is CATSRETSGYEQYF. In nucleotides, the CDR3 is TGTGCCACCAGCAGGGAGACTAGCGGCTACGAGCAGTACTTC.

Regarding this clonotype: Given a much more abundant clone one base away, this may be a read error. V gene TRBV20-1 combines with J gene TRBJ2-1; maybe TRBD1 (6 bases). This CDR3 is 15 amino acids long. Germline V CDR1 and CDR2: DFQATT, SNEGSKA (reference sequence). Trimming stripped 5 bases from V and 2 bases from J, with 16 bases between. CDR3 bases: TGCAGTGCTCTCCCCTTTGGGGGCCCCTACAATGAGCAGTTCTTC. The encoded protein is CSALPFGGPYNEQFF.

In this sample, this clonotype turned up many times. This chain joins TRBV19 and TRBJ2-2, with D possibly being TRBD1 or TRBD2 (5 bases each). The CDR3 contains 15 residues. Germline assignment: CDR1 LNHDA and CDR2 SQIVND (reference sequence). Trimming pared 7 bases from V and 3 bases from J, leaving 15 bases between. CDR3 residues: CASNLGTGYTGELFF. As DNA, the CDR3 is TGTGCCAGTAACTTAGGGACCGGGTACACCGGGGAGCTGTTTTTT.

This clonotype was counted ten times or more. The chain employs TRBV12-3 or TRBV12-4 and TRBJ2-2; D is unresolved. The CDR3 has 15 residues. V was pared by 8 bases and J by 1 base, with 14 bases between. This CDR3 is CASRHRARNTGELFF. The CDR3 nucleotides are TGTGCCAGCCGACATCGGGCACGGAACACCGGGGAGCTGTTTTTT.

This clonotype has a count of ten or more. The gene calls are TRBV5-6 and TRBJ1-6; D is unclear. The CDR3 loop spans 14 amino acids. In germline, CDR1 is SGHDT, CDR2 YYEEEE. The germline V and J ends were trimmed by 3 bases and 8 bases, with 12 bases remaining between them. The CDR3 region is CASSSVQIHSPLHF. The CDR3 bases are TGTGCCAGCAGCTCAGTCCAGATTCATTCACCCCTCCACTTT. Full variable domain (outside the CDR3, taken from reference TRBV5-6 and TRBJ1-6): DAGVTQSPTHLIKTRGQQVTLRCSPKSGHDTVSWYQQALGQGPQFIFQYYEEEERQRGNFPDRFSGHQFPNYSSELNVNALLLGDSALYLCASSSVQIHSPLHFGNGTRLTVT.

This clonotype has at least ten counts. V is TRBV6-5 and J is TRBJ1-3; unclear D gene. Per germline, CDR1 MNHEY and CDR2 SVGAGI. This CDR3 spans 16 amino acids. The V and J ends lost 0 bases and 0 bases respectively, with 9 bases between them. The CDR3 loop is CASSYSEEFSGNTIYF. Here the CDR3 DNA reads TGTGCCAGCAGTTACTCGGAGGAGTTCTCTGGAAACACCATATATTTT.

In this sample, this clonotype turned up a few times. The rearrangement uses TRBV5-1 and TRBJ1-2; D perhaps matches TRBD1 (5 bases). The V gene's germline CDR1 is SGHRS and CDR2 YFSETQ. Between the trimmed V and J ends, which lost 4 bases and 8 bases, there was a span of 15 bases. This CDR3 is built from 13 residues. In DNA form, the CDR3 reads TGCGCCAGCAGCCTTTACGTGGGGGACGGCTACACCTTC. This sequence encodes CASSLYVGDGYTF.

This clonotype was seen ten or more times. The chain combines TRBV7-9 with TRBJ2-1; no firm D call. V was shortened by 0 bases and J by 2 bases, with 5 bases between the two germline ends. The V gene's germline CDR1 is SEHNR and CDR2 FQNEAQ (reference sequence). The CDR3 has 14 amino acids. CDR3 nucleotides: TGTGCCAGCAGCTTAGCTGGTACCTACAATGAGCAGTTCTTC. It specifies CASSLAGTYNEQFF.

This clonotype was observed at least ten times. CDR3: CAWRSVAGNTIYF. CDR3 coding DNA: TGTGCCTGGAGGAGTGTAGCTGGAAACACCATATATTTT. This sequence joins TRBV30 and TRBJ1-3; D not certain. Germline lookup yields CDR1 GTSNPN and CDR2 SVGIG (reference sequence). The CDR3 contains 13 residues. V was trimmed by 3 bases and J by 2 bases, leaving 8 bases between them.

Ten or more counts support this clonotype. The rearrangement links TRBV5-1 to TRBJ1-1, with D tentatively TRBD1 (6 bases). Germline V CDR1 and CDR2: SGHRS, YFSETQ. CDR3 length equals 17 residues. V lost 0 bases to trimming and J lost 0 bases, with 15 bases between them. The CDR3 region has the DNA TGCGCCAGCAGCTTGGCCGGGGGCAGTCAGGTGAACACTGAAGCTTTCTTT. This encodes CASSLAGGSQVNTEAFF.

This clonotype occurred once. J is TRBJ1-2 and V is TRBV5-1; 11 bases fit TRBD1. V dropped 4 bases and J dropped 7; count of bases not matched to a gene: 6. This CDR3 is built from 14 residues. Germline CDR1 is SGHRS and CDR2 is YFSETQ. CDR3 in DNA: TGCGCCAGCAGCGAAGGACAGGGGGCGCTTGGCTACACCTTC. This codes for CASSEGQGALGYTF.

This clonotype appeared many times. The V gene is TRBV12-3 or TRBV12-4, the J gene TRBJ1-6; D unclear. V gave up 8 bases and J gave up 9 bases, with 11 bases separating them. This CDR3 region has 12 residues. CDR3 DNA sequence: TGTGCCAGCTTAAGTCCCGGTTCACCCCTCCACTTT. It translates to CASLSPGSPLHF.

This clonotype was seen at least ten times. This chain joins TRBV15 and TRBJ2-2; unclear D gene. This CDR3 is 13 amino acids long. The V gene's germline CDR1 is LNHNV and CDR2 YYDKDF (reference sequence). V was cut by 8 bases and J by 5 bases, with 12 bases left in between. DNA of the CDR3: TGTGCCACCGCCGGTTTTGATACCGGGGAGCTGTTTTTT. The encoded protein is CATAGFDTGELFF.

This clonotype was observed many times. The chain employs TRBV7-3 and TRBJ1-1; no clear D. V was cut by 2 bases and J by 0 bases, with 4 bases left in between. This CDR3 is built from 13 residues. Germline V gives CDR1 SGHTA, CDR2 FQGTGA. CDR3 protein: CASSLLMNTEAFF. CDR3 in DNA: TGTGCCAGCAGCTTACTCATGAACACTGAAGCTTTCTTT.

The V and J genes are TRBV7-8 and TRBJ2-2; TRBD1 matches at 11 bases. Germline assignment: CDR1 SGHVS and CDR2 FQNEAQ. The CDR3 consists of 17 residues. J gave up 1 base and V 2 bases, and 3 bases lay outside the gene matches. CDR3 coding DNA: TGTGCCAGCAGCTTAAGGGGGACAGGGGGGAACACCGGGGAGCTGTTTTTT. Translation: CASSLRGTGGNTGELFF.

This clonotype was seen many times. This sequence joins TRBV12-3 or TRBV12-4 and TRBJ1-5; tentatively, D is TRBD1 (6 bases). The CDR3 is 17 residues long. V lost 5 bases and J lost 0, with 17 bases in between. The CDR3 region has the DNA TGTGCCAGCAGTCCCCCCGGGCGGACAGATAGCAATCAGCCCCAGCATTTT. The encoded protein is CASSPPGRTDSNQPQHF.

This clonotype was seen at least ten times. The V and J genes are TRBV10-3 and TRBJ2-7; 10 nucleotides line up with TRBD2. V gave up 7 bases and J gave up 3 bases; unmatched junction bases: 15. The CDR3 is made up of 17 amino acids. The V gene's germline CDR1 is ENHRY and CDR2 SYGVKD. CDR3 sequence: CAITPERGLAGDYEQYF. CDR3 bases: TGTGCCATCACACCTGAGAGGGGGCTAGCGGGAGACTACGAGCAGTACTTC.